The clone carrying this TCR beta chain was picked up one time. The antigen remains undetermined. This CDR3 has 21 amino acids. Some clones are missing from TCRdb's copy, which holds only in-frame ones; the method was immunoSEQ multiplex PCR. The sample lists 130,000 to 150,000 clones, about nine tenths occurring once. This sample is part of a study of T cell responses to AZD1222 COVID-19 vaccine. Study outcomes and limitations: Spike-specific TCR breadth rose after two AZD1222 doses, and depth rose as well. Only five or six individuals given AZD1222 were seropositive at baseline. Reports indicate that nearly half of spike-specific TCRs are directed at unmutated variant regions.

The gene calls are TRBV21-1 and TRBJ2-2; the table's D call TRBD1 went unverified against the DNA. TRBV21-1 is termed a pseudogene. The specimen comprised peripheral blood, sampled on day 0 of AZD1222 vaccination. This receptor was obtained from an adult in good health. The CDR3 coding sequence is TGTGCCAGCAGCCAGGCTCCTAGACAGGGTGGGGGAGCGGACCCCACCGGGGAGCTGTTTTTT. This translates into CASSQAPRQGGGADPTGELFF.